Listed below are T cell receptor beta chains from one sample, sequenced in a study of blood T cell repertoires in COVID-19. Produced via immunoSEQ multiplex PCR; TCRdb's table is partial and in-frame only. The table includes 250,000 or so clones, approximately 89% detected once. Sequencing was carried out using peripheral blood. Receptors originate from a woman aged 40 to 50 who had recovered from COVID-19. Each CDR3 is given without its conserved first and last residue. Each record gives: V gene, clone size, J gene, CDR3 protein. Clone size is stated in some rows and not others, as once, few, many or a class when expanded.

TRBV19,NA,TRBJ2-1,ASSIRSAGAVEQF
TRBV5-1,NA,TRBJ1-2,ASSLESRNYGYT
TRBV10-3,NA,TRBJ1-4,AISESGNEKLF
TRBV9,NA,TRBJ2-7,ASSVGTETYEQY
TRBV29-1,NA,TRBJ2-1,SVPPRGRGLGEQF
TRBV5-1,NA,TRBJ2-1,ASSLVGDSYNEQF
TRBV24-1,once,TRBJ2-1,ATVAQRGSHNEQF
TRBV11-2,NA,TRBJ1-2,ASSENGYT
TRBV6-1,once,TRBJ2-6,ASSEAIGGTGANVLT
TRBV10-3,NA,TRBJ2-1,AISESTAGIHYNEQF
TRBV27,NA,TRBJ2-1,ASRYPGQGYEQF
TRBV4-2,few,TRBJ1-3,ASSQTGTGGNTIY
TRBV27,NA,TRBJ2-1,ASSLVSGDYNEQF
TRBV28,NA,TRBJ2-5,ASSVGQQETQY
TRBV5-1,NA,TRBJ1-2,ASSLFTNYGYT
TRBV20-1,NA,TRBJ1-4,SAYNEKLF
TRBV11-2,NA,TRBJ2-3,ASSLVSGGIKNTQY
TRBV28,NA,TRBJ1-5,ASSYRAENQPQH
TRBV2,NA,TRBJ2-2,ASSGVAGDVGGELF
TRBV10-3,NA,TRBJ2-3,AISESRLAGGTDTQY
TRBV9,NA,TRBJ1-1,ASSISGNTEAF
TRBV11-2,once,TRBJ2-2,ASSFFRTGLTGELF
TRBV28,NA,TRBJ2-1,ATTRRGYYNEQF